These T cell receptor beta chains were read from a single sample in a study of CXCR3-negative and CXCR3-positive naive CD8 T cells. Each CDR3 protein gets one entry in TCRdb, which reprocessed the 5' RACE reads and gives no DNA. Its clone listing holds tens of thousands of distinct CDR3 sequences. Sequenced material: naive CXCR3- CD8+ T cells from blood. The receptors come from a human donor in good health. Some clones in this sample may be carry-over from other donors' samples. The CDR3 runs from the conserved cysteine through the conserved F or W. Fields, in order: J gene, V gene, clone size, CDR3 protein. Clone size appears in some rows only: once, few, many, or a class for an expanded clone.

TRBJ2-1 TRBV29-1 NA CSVEGGLAGEPAYNEQFF
TRBJ2-7 TRBV29-1 NA CSVEGDTYEQYF
TRBJ1-4 TRBV7-8 NA CASSLNPTISLFF
TRBJ2-1 TRBV20-1 NA CSASTSGLFDEQFF
TRBJ1-5 TRBV7-9 NA CASSDQDQPQHF
TRBJ2-5 TRBV7-9 NA CASSAWDRQETQYF
TRBJ2-1 TRBV4-2 NA CASSQVSGGANEQFF
TRBJ2-7 TRBV7-8 NA CASSPLQGPYEQYF
TRBJ1-4 TRBV7-2 medium-sized CASSHGTRNEKLFF
TRBJ2-7 TRBV4-3 NA CASSSDRAGEQYF
TRBJ2-2 TRBV7-3 NA CASSSLTLAGGTGELFF
TRBJ1-1 TRBV9 NA CASSVGQYTEAFF
TRBJ1-4 TRBV29-1 NA CSVPAFGGGNEKLFF
TRBJ1-5 TRBV20-1 NA CSARTPGHPDQPQHF
TRBJ2-6 TRBV18 NA CASSPIPDGTGANVLTF
TRBJ2-7 TRBV6-2/TRBV6-3 NA CASRPGTWTYEQYF
TRBJ2-7 TRBV28 NA CASSLGRGSSYEQYF
TRBJ1-1 TRBV12-3/TRBV12-4 NA CASSRSASRTEAFF
TRBJ2-7 TRBV6-1 NA CASSEVQVAFEQYF
TRBJ2-7 TRBV6-1 NA CASSEGPLGNYEQYF